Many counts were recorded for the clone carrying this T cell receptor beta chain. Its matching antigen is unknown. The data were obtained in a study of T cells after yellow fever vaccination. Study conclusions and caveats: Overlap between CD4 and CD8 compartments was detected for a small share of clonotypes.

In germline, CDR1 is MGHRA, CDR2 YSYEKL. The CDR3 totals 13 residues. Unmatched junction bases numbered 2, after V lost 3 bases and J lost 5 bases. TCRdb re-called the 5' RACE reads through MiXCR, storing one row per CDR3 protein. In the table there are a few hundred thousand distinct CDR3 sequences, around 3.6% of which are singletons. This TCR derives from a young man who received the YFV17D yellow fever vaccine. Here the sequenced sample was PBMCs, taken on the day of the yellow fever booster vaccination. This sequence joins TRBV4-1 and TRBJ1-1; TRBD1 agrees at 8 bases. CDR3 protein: CASSHQGATEAFF. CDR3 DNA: TGCGCCAGCAGCCATCAGGGGGCTACTGAAGCTTTCTTT.